The source of this T cell receptor (beta chain) is a study of blood T cell repertoires in COVID-19. TCRdb keeps only in-frame clones here, not all; method: immunoSEQ multiplex PCR. The sample consists of about 200,000 clones, about 80% of them appearing once. A single count supports this clone. Germline V gives CDR1 MDHEN, CDR2 SYDVKM. This CDR3 spans 12 amino acids. Trimming took off 6 bases at V and 7 bases at J, with 9 bases between the two ends. Sequenced sample: peripheral blood. The chain links TRBV28 to TRBJ1-4, with D unresolved. This clonotype originated in a human donor with acute or convalescent COVID-19. The donor label of this sample is uncertain. The CDR3: CASSLVVEKLFF. CDR3 nucleotide sequence: TGTGCCAGCAGCCTCGTCGTTGAAAAACTGTTTTTT.